The rows below give T cell receptor beta chains drawn from one sample of a study of CD8 T cells in Susac syndrome. TCRdb itself ran the immunoSEQ multiplex PCR reads through MiXCR, one entry per CDR3 protein. The sample lists roughly 120,000 distinct CDR3 sequences; around 96% were seen once. Sequencing input: CD4+ T cells from PBMCs. The receptors were gathered from a human donor in good health. Both conserved end residues are part of each CDR3. D genes are given only for firm matches. Rows give clone size only sometimes, using once, few, many, or a class for an expanded clone.

>TRBD1|TRBJ2-5|TRBV20-1|once
CSGETGGRETQYF
TGCAGTGGCGAGACAGGGGGCCGAGAGACCCAGTACTTC
>NA|TRBJ2-3|TRBV4-3|NA
CASSQDRGADTQYF
TGCGCCAGCAGCCAAGATAGAGGGGCAGATACGCAGTATTTT
>NA|TRBJ2-7|TRBV3-1|NA
CASSPIGYSYEQYF
TGTGCCAGCAGCCCAATAGGATACTCCTACGAGCAGTACTTC
>TRBD2|TRBJ2-5|TRBV11-2|NA
CASRQIAGGPGETQYF
TGTGCCAGCAGACAAATAGCGGGAGGGCCAGGAGAGACCCAGTACTTC
>TRBD1|TRBJ1-2|TRBV12-3/TRBV12-4|NA
CASSFGQVYGYTF
TGTGCCAGCAGTTTCGGACAGGTCTATGGCTACACCTTC
>TRBD1|TRBJ2-7|TRBV2|NA
CASSETRDRAHEQYF
TGTGCCAGCAGTGAAACCCGGGACAGGGCCCACGAGCAGTACTTC
>TRBD2|TRBJ2-3|TRBV2|NA
CAFSGASTDTQYF
TGTGCATTTAGCGGGGCTAGCACAGATACGCAGTATTTT
>NA|TRBJ1-3|TRBV28|NA
CASSSNTIYF
TGTGCCAGCAGCTCAAACACCATATATTTT
>TRBD2|TRBJ2-5|TRBV13|NA
CASSLPAGWGETQYF
TGTGCCAGCAGCTTACCAGCGGGGTGGGGAGAGACCCAGTACTTC
>NA|TRBJ2-1|TRBV3-1|NA
CASSQKGFFNEQFF
TGTGCCAGCAGCCAAAAGGGGTTTTTCAATGAGCAGTTCTTC
>NA|TRBJ1-1|TRBV6-2/TRBV6-3|NA
CASNGPLPGGTEAFF
TGTGCCAGCAATGGACCCCTCCCGGGAGGCACTGAAGCTTTCTTT
>NA|TRBJ1-2|TRBV6-1|NA
CASSEQGFQGSYGYTF
TGTGCCAGCAGTGAACAGGGTTTTCAGGGGTCCTATGGCTACACCTTC
>TRBD1|TRBJ1-5|TRBV7-8|NA
CASSPPGQGWNQPQHF
TGTGCCAGCAGCCCCCCCGGACAGGGTTGGAATCAGCCCCAGCATTTT
>NA|TRBJ2-7|TRBV28|NA
CATSFTGYEQYF
TGTGCCACTTCTTTTACGGGGTACGAGCAGTACTTC
>NA|TRBJ2-1|TRBV18|NA
CASSPQLGDNEQFF
TGTGCCAGCTCGCCGCAACTAGGGGACAATGAGCAGTTCTTC
>TRBD1|TRBJ2-7|TRBV30|NA
CAWSAGGEQYF
TGTGCCTGGAGTGCAGGGGGCGAGCAGTACTTC